This T cell receptor beta chain is from a study of blood T cell repertoires in COVID-19. Data came from immunoSEQ multiplex PCR; TCRdb stores just in-frame clones and leaves some out. The data show 200,000 to 250,000 clones, with around 86% seen just once and approximately 13% held by the top ten. This CDR3 region has 13 residues. Germline V gene data show CDR1 as MNHEY and CDR2 as SVGAGI. V lost 8 bases to trimming and J lost 9 bases, with 14 bases between them. This TCR was recovered from a man aged 80 or over with acute or convalescent COVID-19. This sequence joins TRBV6-5 and TRBJ1-6; no definite D call. The sample taken for sequencing was peripheral blood. The CDR3 protein is CASRRGKGSPLHF. For the CDR3, the DNA is TGTGCCAGCCGACGCGGGAAGGGTTCACCCCTCCACTTT.